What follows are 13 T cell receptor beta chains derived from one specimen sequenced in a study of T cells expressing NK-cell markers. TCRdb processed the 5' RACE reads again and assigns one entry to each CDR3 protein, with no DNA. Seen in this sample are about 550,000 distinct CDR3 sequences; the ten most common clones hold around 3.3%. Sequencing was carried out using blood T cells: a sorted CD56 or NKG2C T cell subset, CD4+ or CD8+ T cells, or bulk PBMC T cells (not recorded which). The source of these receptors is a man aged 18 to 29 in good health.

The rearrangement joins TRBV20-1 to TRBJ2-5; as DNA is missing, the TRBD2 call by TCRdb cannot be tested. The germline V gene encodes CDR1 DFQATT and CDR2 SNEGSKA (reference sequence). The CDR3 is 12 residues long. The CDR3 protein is CSAVAGEKTQYF.

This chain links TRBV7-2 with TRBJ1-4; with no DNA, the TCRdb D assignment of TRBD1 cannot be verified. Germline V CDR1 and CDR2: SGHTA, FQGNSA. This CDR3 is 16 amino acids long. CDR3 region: CASSSRQGPTNEKLFF.

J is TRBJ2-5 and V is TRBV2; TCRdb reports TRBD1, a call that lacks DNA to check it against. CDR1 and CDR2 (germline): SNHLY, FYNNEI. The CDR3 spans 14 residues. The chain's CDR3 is CASSEQRGGETQYF.

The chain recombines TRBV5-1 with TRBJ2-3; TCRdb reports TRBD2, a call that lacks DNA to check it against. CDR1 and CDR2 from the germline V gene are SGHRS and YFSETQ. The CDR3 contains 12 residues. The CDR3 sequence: CASRTSPDTQYF.

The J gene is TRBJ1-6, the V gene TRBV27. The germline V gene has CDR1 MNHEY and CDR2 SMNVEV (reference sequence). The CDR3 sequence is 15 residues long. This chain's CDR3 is CASRGASSYNSPLHF.

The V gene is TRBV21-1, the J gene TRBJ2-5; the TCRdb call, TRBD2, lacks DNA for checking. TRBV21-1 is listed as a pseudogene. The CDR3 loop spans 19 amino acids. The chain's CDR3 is CASSKGGSGSGAYQETQYF.

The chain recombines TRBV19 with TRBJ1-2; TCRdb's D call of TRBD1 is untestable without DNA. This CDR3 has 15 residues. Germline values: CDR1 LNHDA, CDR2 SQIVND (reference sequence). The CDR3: CASNNPGTANYGYTF.

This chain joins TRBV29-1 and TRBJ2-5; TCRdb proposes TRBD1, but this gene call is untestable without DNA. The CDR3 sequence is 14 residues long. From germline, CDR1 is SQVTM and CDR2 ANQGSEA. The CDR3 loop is CSVTGTASKETQYF.

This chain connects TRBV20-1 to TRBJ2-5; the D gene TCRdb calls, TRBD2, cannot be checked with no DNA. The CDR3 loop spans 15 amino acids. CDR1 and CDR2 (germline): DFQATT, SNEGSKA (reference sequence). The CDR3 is CSATPLAGGGETQYF.

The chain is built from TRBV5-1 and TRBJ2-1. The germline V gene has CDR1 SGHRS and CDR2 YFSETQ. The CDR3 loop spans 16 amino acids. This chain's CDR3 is CASSRRPGNSYNEQFF.

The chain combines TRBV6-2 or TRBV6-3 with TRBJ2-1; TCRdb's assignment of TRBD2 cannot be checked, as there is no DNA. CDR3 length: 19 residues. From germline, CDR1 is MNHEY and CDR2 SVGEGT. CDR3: CASSYPLAGGSDSYNEQFF.

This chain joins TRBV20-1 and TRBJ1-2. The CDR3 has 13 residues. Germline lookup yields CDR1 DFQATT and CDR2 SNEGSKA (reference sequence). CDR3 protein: CSARAFDEYGYTF.

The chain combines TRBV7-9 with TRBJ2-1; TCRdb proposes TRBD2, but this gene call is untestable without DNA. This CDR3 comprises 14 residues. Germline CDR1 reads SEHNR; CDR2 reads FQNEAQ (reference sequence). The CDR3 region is CASSVMAGVDEQFF.